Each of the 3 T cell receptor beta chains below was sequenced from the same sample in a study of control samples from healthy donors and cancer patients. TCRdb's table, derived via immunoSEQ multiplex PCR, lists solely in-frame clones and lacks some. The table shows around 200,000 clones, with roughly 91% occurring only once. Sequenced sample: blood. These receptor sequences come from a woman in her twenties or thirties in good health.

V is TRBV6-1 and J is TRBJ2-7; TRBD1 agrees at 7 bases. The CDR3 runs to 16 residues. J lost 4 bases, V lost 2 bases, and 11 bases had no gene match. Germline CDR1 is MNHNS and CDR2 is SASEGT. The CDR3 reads CASSERGTGVGYEQYF. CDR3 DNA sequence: TGTGCCAGCAGTGAACGGGGAACAGGGGTGGGGTACGAGCAGTACTTC.

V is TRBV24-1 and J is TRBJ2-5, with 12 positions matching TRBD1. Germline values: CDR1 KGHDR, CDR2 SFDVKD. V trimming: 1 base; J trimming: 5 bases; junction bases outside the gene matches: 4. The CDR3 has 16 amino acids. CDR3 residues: CATSDFGDRGQETQYF. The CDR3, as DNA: TGTGCCACCAGTGATTTTGGGGACAGGGGGCAGGAGACCCAGTACTTC.

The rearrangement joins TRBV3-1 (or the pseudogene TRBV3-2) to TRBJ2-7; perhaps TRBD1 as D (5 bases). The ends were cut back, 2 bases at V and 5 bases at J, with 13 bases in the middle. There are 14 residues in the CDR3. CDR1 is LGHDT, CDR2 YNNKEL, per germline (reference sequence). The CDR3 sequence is CASSQNQGPHEQYF. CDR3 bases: TGTGCCAGCAGCCAAAACCAGGGTCCCCACGAGCAGTACTTC.